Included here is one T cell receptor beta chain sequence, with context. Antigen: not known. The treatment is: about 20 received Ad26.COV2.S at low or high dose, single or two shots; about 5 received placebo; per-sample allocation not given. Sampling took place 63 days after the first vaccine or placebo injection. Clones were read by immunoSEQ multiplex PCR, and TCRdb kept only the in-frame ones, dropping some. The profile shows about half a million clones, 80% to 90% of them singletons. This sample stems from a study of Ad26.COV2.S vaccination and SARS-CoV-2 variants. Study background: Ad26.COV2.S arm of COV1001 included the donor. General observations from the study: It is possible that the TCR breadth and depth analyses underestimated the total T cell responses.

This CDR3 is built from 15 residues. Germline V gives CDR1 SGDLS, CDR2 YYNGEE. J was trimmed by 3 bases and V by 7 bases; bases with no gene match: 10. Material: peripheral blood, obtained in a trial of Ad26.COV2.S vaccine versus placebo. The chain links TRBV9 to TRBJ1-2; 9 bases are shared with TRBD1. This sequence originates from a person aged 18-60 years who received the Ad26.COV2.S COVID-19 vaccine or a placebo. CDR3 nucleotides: TGTGCCAGCGGCCGAGGGACAGGGCCCGACTATGGCTACACCTTC. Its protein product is CASGRGTGPDYGYTF.